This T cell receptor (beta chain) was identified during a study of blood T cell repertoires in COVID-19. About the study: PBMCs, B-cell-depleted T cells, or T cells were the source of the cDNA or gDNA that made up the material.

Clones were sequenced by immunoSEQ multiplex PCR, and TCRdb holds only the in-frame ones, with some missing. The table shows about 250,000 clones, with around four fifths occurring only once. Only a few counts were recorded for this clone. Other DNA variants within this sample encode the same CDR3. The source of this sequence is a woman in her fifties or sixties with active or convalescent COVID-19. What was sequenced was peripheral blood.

The CDR3 loop reads CASSPGTQTYEQYF. The CDR3 DNA is TGTGCCAGCTCACCCGGGACTCAGACCTACGAGCAGTACTTC. The V gene is TRBV18, the J gene TRBJ2-7; a weak D match, TRBD2 (6 bases). The CDR3 is 14 residues long. Germline CDR1 and CDR2: KGHSH and LQKENI. V gave up 3 bases and J gave up 2 bases, with 11 bases separating them.